Below are 10 T cell receptor beta chains sequenced from a single sample in a study of cytomegalovirus exposure and HLA in healthy donors. The PCR made use of 60 Vbeta and 13 Jbeta primers. Method: immunoSEQ multiplex PCR; TCRdb's copy keeps in-frame clones and lacks some. The sample carries some 150,000 clones, around 80% recorded once. Sequenced input: PBMCs. These receptors were collected from a young man in good health and CMV-seropositive.

This clone has more than one count but fewer than ten. The chain couples TRBV13 to TRBJ2-3; 10 nucleotides agree with TRBD1. The CDR3 has 16 amino acids. Germline lookup yields CDR1 PRHDT and CDR2 FYEKMQ (reference sequence). Trimming took 2 bases from V and 5 from J; bases not matched to a gene: 7. This CDR3 is CASSLPGTGEGDTQYF. Written as DNA, the CDR3 is TGTGCCAGCAGCTTACCCGGGACAGGGGAAGGAGATACGCAGTATTTT.

This chain links TRBV6-1 with TRBJ2-1; D possibly corresponds to TRBD2 (6 bases). Trimming stripped 10 bases from V and 2 bases from J, with 15 bases between. The length of the CDR3 is 14 residues. The germline V gene encodes CDR1 MNHNS and CDR2 SASEGT. The CDR3 bases are TGTGCCACCATAGCGGAGAGACCCTACAATGAGCAGTTCTTC. Translating it yields CATIAERPYNEQFF.

This clone has more than one count but fewer than ten. The CDR3: CASSRQGHPNTEAFF. The DNA for the CDR3 is TGTGCCAGCAGTAGACAGGGACACCCGAACACTGAAGCTTTCTTT. The V call is TRBV6-6, the J call TRBJ1-1; 7 bases line up with TRBD1. Per the germline V gene, CDR1 is MNHNY and CDR2 is SVGAGI (reference sequence). V was clipped by 5 bases and J by 1 base; unmatched bases: 7. This CDR3 spans 15 amino acids.

This clone was counted a few times. V usage is TRBV29-1 and J usage is TRBJ2-1; no clear D. The CDR3 is 10 amino acids. The V and J ends lost 8 bases and 4 bases respectively, with 6 bases between them. Germline assignment: CDR1 SQVTM and CDR2 ANQGSEA. CDR3 sequence reads: CSPSYNEQFF. The CDR3 coding sequence is TGCAGCCCCAGTTACAATGAGCAGTTCTTC.

V usage is TRBV10-3 and J usage is TRBJ1-1; D ambiguous. The germline V gene has CDR1 ENHRY and CDR2 SYGVKD. V was pared by 2 bases and J by 3 bases, with 4 bases between. There are 12 residues in the CDR3. CDR3 DNA sequence: TGTGCCATCAGTGAGGGGCACACTGAAGCTTTCTTT. The encoded protein is CAISEGHTEAFF.

The chain recombines TRBV11-2 with TRBJ1-2; 8 nucleotides line up with TRBD1. Germline assignment: CDR1 SGHAT and CDR2 FQNNGV. J lost 4 bases, V lost 2 bases, and 6 bases had no gene match. The CDR3 sequence is 15 residues long. DNA for the CDR3: TGTGCCAGCAGCTTAATCGGCAGGGGGCTCTATGGCTACACCTTC. It encodes CASSLIGRGLYGYTF. Using reference TRBV11-2 and TRBJ1-2 for the parts outside the CDR3, the full variable domain is EAGVAQSPRYKIIEKRQSVAFWCNPISGHATLYWYQQILGQGPKLLIQFQNNGVVDDSQLPKDRFSAERLKGVDSTLKIQPAKLEDSAVYLCASSLIGRGLYGYTFGSGTRLTVV.

This chain uses TRBV7-6 with TRBJ2-2; 10 bases agree with TRBD1. The CDR3 totals 16 residues. CDR1 and CDR2 from the germline V gene are SGHVS and FNYEAQ. V shed 5 bases, J shed 1 base, and the junction held 4 bases outside the gene matches. The CDR3 sequence is CASSRTGGKNTGELFF. As DNA, the CDR3 is TGTGCCAGCAGCCGGACAGGGGGGAAGAACACCGGGGAGCTGTTTTTT.

The chain employs TRBV5-1 and TRBJ1-1, with 10 bases lining up with TRBD1. This CDR3 has 14 residues. Germline V lookup: CDR1 SGHRS, CDR2 YFSETQ. V shed 4 bases and J 1 base; nucleotides not matched to a gene: 1. The CDR3 sequence is CASSRDRGNTEAFF. The CDR3 bases are TGCGCCAGCAGCCGGGACAGGGGGAACACTGAAGCTTTCTTT.

The chain employs TRBV10-3 and TRBJ1-2; 7 nucleotides agree with TRBD1. Germline V gives CDR1 ENHRY, CDR2 SYGVKD. This CDR3 is built from 14 residues. The V and J ends lost 2 bases and 4 bases, in that order; junction bases with no gene match: 4. CDR3 region: CAISEQGDIYGYTF. In DNA, the CDR3 is TGTGCCATCAGTGAGCAGGGGGACATCTATGGCTACACCTTC.

CDR3 protein: CASSTFSGREYEQYF. CDR3 DNA: TGTGCCAGCAGCACCTTTAGCGGGAGGGAATACGAGCAGTACTTC. The chain carries TRBV7-2 and TRBJ2-7, with 11 positions matching TRBD2. The CDR3 length is 15 residues. With V trimmed by 5 bases and J by 4 bases, 7 bases remained unmatched. Germline CDR1 SGHTA, CDR2 FQGNSA. The full variable domain, completed using reference TRBV7-2 and TRBJ2-7, is GAGVSQSPSNKVTEKGKDVELRCDPISGHTALYWYRQSLGQGLEFLIYFQGNSAPDKSGLPSDRFSAERTGGSVSTLTIQRTQQEDSAVYLCASSTFSGREYEQYFGPGTRLTVT.